This T cell receptor beta chain was captured by sequencing in a study of blood T cell repertoires in COVID-19. Note on this clone: Just one base apart from a much larger clone, this may be a read error.

CDR1 is MNHEY and CDR2 is SMNVEV in the germline V gene (reference sequence). The CDR3 length is 15 residues. Unmatched junction bases numbered 3, after V lost 2 bases and J lost 5 bases. Using immunoSEQ multiplex PCR, the repertoire was profiled, and TCRdb retains in-frame clones only, with some absent. The sample consists of about 170,000 clones, over 80% of them appearing once. The chain is built from TRBV27 and TRBJ1-6; 7 bases map to TRBD1. The receptor comes from a man aged 25-45 years with COVID-19, enrolled during active disease. The material sequenced was peripheral blood. Here the CDR3 reads CASSLETGNNSPLHF. The CDR3 nucleotides are TGTGCCAGCAGTTTAGAGACAGGGAATAATTCACCCCTCCACTTT.